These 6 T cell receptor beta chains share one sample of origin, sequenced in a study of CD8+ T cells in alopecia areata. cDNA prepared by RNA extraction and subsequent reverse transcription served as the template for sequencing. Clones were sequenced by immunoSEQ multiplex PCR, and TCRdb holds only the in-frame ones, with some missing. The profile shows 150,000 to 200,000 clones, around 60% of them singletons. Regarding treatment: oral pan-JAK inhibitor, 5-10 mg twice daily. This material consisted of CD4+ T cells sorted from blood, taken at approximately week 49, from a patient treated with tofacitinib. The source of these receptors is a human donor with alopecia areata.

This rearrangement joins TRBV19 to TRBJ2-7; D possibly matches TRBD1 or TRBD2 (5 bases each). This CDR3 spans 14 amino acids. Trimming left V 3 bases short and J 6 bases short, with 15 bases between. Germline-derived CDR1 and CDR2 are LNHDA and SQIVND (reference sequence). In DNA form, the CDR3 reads TGTGCCAGTAGTATCTACCGGGGCGCGGCCGAGCAGTACTTC. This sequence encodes CASSIYRGAAEQYF. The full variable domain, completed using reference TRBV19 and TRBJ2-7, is DGGITQSPKYLFRKEGQNVTLSCEQNLNHDAMYWYRQDPGQGLRLIYYSQIVNDFQKGDIAEGYSVSREKKESFPLTVTSAQKNPTAFYLCASSIYRGAAEQYFGPGTRLTVT.

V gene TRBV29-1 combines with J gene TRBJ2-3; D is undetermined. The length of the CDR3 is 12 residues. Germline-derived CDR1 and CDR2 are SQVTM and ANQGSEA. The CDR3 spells CSSRAQADTQYF. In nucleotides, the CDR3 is TGCAGTTCTCGGGCGCAGGCAGATACGCAGTATTTT.

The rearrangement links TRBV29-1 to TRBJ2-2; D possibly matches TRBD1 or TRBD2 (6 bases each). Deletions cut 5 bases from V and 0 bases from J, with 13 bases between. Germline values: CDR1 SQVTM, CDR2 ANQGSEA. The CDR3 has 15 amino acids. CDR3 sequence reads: CSVTGRSSNTGELFF. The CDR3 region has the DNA TGCAGCGTTACAGGGAGGTCGTCGAACACCGGGGAGCTGTTTTTT.

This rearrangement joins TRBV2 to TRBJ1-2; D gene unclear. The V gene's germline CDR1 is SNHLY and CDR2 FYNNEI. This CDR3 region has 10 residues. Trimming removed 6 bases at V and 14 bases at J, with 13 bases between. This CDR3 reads CASSVKEITF. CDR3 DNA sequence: TGTGCCAGCAGCGTTAAGGAGATAACCTTC. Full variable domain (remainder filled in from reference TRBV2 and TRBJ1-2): EPEVTQTPSHQVTQMGQEVILRCVPISNHLYFYWYRQILGQKVEFLVSFYNNEISEKSEIFDDQFSVERPDGSNFTLKIRSTKLEDSAMYFCASSVKEITFGSGTRLTVV.

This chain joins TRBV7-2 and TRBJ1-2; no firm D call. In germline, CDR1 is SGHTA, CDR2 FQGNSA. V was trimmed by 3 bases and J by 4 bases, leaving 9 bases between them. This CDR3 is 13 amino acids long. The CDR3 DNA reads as TGTGCCAGCAGCTTGGACGTAGGCTATGGCTACACCTTC. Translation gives CASSLDVGYGYTF.

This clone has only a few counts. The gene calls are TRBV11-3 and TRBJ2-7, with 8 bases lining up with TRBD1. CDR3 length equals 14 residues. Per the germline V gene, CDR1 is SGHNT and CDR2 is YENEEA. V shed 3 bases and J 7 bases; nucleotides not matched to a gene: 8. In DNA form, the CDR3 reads TGTGCCAGCAGCTTGGCAGGGGGCAGTCTGGAGCAGTACTTC. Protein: CASSLAGGSLEQYF. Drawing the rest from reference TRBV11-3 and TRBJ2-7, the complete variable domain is EAGVVQSPRYKIIEKKQPVAFWCNPISGHNTLYWYLQNLGQGPELLIRYENEEAVDDSQLPKDRFSAERLKGVDSTLKIQPAELGDSAVYLCASSLAGGSLEQYFGPGTRLTVT.